This T cell receptor beta chain was sequenced during a study of blood T cells in healthy people across ages. Germline CDR1 is LGHDT and CDR2 is YNNKEL (reference sequence). V was cut by 3 bases and J by 9 bases, with 11 bases left in between. This CDR3 has 12 amino acids. The donors, all healthy, were Caucasians living in Russia, aged about 6 to 90. Staff drew about 10 milliliters of peripheral blood from each donor. PCR was performed a second time for about 6 to 12 cycles using a sample-barcoded 5' primer and a J-beta primer mix. Every cDNA molecule carried a tag from a template-switch adaptor bearing 12 random nucleotides. TCRdb reanalysed the 5' RACE reads using MiXCR and keeps one entry per CDR3 protein. The sample shows over a million distinct CDR3 sequences, roughly 43% of them seen only once.

Specimen: blood. The TCR sequence derives from a woman under 30 in good health. V and J are TRBV3-1 and TRBJ1-1; D unclear. CDR3 coding DNA: TGTGCCAGCAGCCATAGTTCTGGGAAAGCTTTCTTT. It yields the protein CASSHSSGKAFF.